The entry below describes one TCR beta chain. Antigen specificity is unknown. The data stem from a study of cytomegalovirus exposure and HLA in healthy donors. Study outcomes and limitations: Later work showed greater clonal expansion in HLA-associated TCR beta chains than in equally common others. Sequencing depth across donors, presence/absence analyses assumed, was roughly uniform.

The CDR3 covers 16 residues. V shed 6 bases, J shed 3 bases, and the junction held 10 bases outside the gene matches. Germline assignment: CDR1 SNHLY and CDR2 FYNNEI. Healthy bone marrow donors formed the donor group. At collection, donors were nominally healthy, but unrecorded immune exposures were probable. The PCR employed 60 Vbeta primers together with 13 Jbeta primers. The data were produced by immunoSEQ multiplex PCR, yet TCRdb's version contains in-frame clones alone and is incomplete. The sample includes 150,000 to 200,000 clones, around 80% of them seen just once. The chain carries TRBV2 and TRBJ2-7, with 11 bases matching TRBD2. What was sequenced was PBMCs. The sequence was collected from a man between 18 and 29 years old in good health and CMV-seronegative. CDR3 amino acids: CASSRDLAGGYYEQYF. As DNA, the CDR3 is TGTGCCAGCAGCAGAGACCTAGCGGGAGGTTACTACGAGCAGTACTTC.